This T cell receptor (beta chain) derives from a study of T cell changes during pregnancy in multiple sclerosis. TCRdb's copy holds only in-frame clones and misses some; the assay was immunoSEQ multiplex PCR. Counted here are over 35,000 clones, 87% occurring once; the ten biggest clones make up approximately 0.92%. By frequency in the sample, this clone is medium-sized. The sample in question was CD4+ T cells from peripheral blood mononuclear cells, obtained after pregnancy. The clonotype originates from a female donor with multiple sclerosis, enrolled in a pregnancy study.

The CDR3 bases are TGTGCCAGCAGGGATCAGGATATCGGCAATCAGCCCCAGCATTTT. Protein: CASRDQDIGNQPQHF. The V gene is TRBV6-1, the J gene TRBJ1-5, with unresolved D. V lost 6 bases, J lost 2 bases, and 14 bases lay in between. Germline V gene data show CDR1 as MNHNS and CDR2 as SASEGT. The CDR3 runs to 15 residues.